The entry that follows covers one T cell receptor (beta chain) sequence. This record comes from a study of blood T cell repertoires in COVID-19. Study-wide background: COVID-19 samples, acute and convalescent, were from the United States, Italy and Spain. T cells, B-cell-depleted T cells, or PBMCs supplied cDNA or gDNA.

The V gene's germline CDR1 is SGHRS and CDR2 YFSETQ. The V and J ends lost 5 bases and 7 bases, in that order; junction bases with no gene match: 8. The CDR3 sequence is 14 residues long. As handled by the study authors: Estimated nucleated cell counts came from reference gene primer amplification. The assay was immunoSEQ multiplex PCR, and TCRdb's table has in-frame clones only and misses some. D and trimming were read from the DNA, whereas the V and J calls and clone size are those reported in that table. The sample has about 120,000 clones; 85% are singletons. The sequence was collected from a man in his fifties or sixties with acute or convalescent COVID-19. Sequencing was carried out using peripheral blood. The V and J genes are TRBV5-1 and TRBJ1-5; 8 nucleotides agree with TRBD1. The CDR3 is CASREGTGGQPQHF. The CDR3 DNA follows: TGCGCCAGCAGGGAGGGGACAGGAGGACAGCCCCAGCATTTT.